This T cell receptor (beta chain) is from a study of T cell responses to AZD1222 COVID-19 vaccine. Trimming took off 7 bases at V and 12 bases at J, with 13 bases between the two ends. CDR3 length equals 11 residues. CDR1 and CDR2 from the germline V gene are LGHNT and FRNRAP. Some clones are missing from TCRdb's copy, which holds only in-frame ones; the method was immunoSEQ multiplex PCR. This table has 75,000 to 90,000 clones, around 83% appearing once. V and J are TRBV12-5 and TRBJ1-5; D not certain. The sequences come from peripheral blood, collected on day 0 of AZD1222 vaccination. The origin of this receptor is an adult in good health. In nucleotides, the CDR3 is TGTGCTAGTGCCGAATCGGGTCTCCAGCATTTT. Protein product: CASAESGLQHF.